The 12 T cell receptor beta chains given below trace back to one sample, sequenced in a study of T-cell memory formation after mild COVID-19. Each CDR3 protein is one row after TCRdb ran MiXCR on the 5' RACE reads. The sample contains approximately 450,000 distinct CDR3 sequences, around a sixth of which appear only once. Sequenced material: PBMCs or a T cell subset sorted from them (not recorded which). These TCRs come from an adult woman who had mild COVID-19 (a few samples of this study predate the infection). Cell type and time point are not known.

V usage is TRBV6-5 and J usage is TRBJ2-1; TRBD2 aligns across 8 bases. CDR3 length: 16 residues. Germline V gives CDR1 MNHEY, CDR2 SVGAGI. The J segment lost 2 bases and the V segment lost 2 bases, leaving 5 bases of the junction unmatched. The CDR3 protein is CASSYLMTSAYNEQFF. DNA of the CDR3: TGTGCCAGCAGTTACCTAATGACTAGCGCCTACAATGAGCAGTTCTTC.

The CDR3 region has the DNA TGCAGCGCCCCGGGACAGGGCCCAGGCTATGGCTACACCTTC. Residues: CSAPGQGPGYGYTF. This sequence joins TRBV29-1 and TRBJ1-2, with 9 bases aligning to TRBD1. This CDR3 has 14 amino acids. Germline lookup yields CDR1 SQVTM and CDR2 ANQGSEA. After removal of 7 bases from V and 4 bases from J, the junction contained 10 bases not matched to a gene.

This clonotype was detected only a few times. The chain employs TRBV11-2 and TRBJ2-3; 12 positions agree with TRBD2. V trimming: 6 bases; J trimming: 9 bases; junction bases outside the gene matches: 10. Per the germline V gene, CDR1 is SGHAT and CDR2 is FQNNGV. CDR3 length: 15 amino acids. The CDR3 nucleotides are TGTGCCAGCAGATCAACTAGCGGGAGGCCCGGCACGCAGTATTTT. Protein sequence: CASRSTSGRPGTQYF.

The chain is built from TRBV12-3 or TRBV12-4 and TRBJ2-7; D remains ambiguous. Trimming took off 2 bases at V and 3 bases at J, with 8 bases between the two ends. This CDR3 is built from 13 residues. In DNA, the CDR3 is TGTGCCAGCAGTTTAACCGAGTTCTACGAGCAGTACTTC. Translation gives CASSLTEFYEQYF.

This clonotype has a handful of counts. The rearrangement links TRBV5-1 to TRBJ1-6, with D uncertain. The CDR3 runs 16 residues. Trimming left V 0 bases short and J 6 bases short, with 13 bases between. The germline V gene encodes CDR1 SGHRS and CDR2 YFSETQ. The CDR3 DNA follows: TGCGCCAGCAGCTTGGCTGAATATGAGTCTAATTCACCCCTCCACTTT. Its protein product is CASSLAEYESNSPLHF.

The rearrangement joins TRBV18 to TRBJ2-3; no firm D call. Germline lookup yields CDR1 KGHSH and CDR2 LQKENI. Between the trimmed V and J ends, which lost 10 bases and 5 bases, there was a span of 13 bases. The CDR3 length is 12 residues. The CDR3 spells CATSGAKDTQYF. CDR3 nucleotide sequence: TGTGCCACCTCCGGAGCGAAAGATACGCAGTATTTT. The whole variable domain, remainder taken from reference TRBV18 and TRBJ2-3, is NAGVMQNPRHLVRRRGQEARLRCSPMKGHSHVYWYRQLPEEGLKFMVYLQKENIIDESGMPKERFSAEFPKEGPSILRIQQVVRGDSAAYFCATSGAKDTQYFGPGTRLTVL.

The chain uses TRBV20-1 and TRBJ2-3; tentatively, D is TRBD2 (7 bases). The germline V gene encodes CDR1 DFQATT and CDR2 SNEGSKA (reference sequence). The CDR3 has 15 amino acids. Trimming cost V 6 bases and J 1 base, with 17 bases left between them. The CDR3 DNA follows: TGCAGTGCCCCATCGGGGGGCGGACGCACAGATACGCAGTATTTT. Translated, it gives CSAPSGGGRTDTQYF.

This chain links TRBV20-1 with TRBJ2-1; a weak D match, TRBD2 (6 bases). In germline, CDR1 is DFQATT, CDR2 SNEGSKA (reference sequence). The CDR3 extends over 15 amino acids. Trimming cost V 2 bases and J 4 bases, with 15 bases left between them. The DNA for the CDR3 is TGCAGTGCTAGATGGATGGCGGGACCATACAATGAGCAGTTCTTC. Translated: CSARWMAGPYNEQFF.

The chain couples TRBV4-2 to TRBJ2-5, with 7 bases aligning to TRBD1. Trimming at V came to 4 bases and at J to 1 base, leaving 6 bases not matched to a gene. Germline V gene lookup returns CDR1 LGHNA and CDR2 YNFKEQ. The CDR3 has 15 residues. The CDR3 loop reads CASSPTGALQETQYF. The CDR3 bases are TGTGCCAGCAGCCCCACAGGGGCCCTCCAAGAGACCCAGTACTTC.

This clonotype was counted between two and nine times. This chain links TRBV7-2 with TRBJ2-5; D perhaps matches TRBD1 (5 bases). Trimming pared 2 bases from V and 4 bases from J, leaving 14 bases between. The V gene's germline CDR1 is SGHTA and CDR2 FQGNSA. The CDR3 is made up of 15 amino acids. The CDR3 bases are TGTGCCAGCAGCTTACAGGGTGTTATCGCAGAGACCCAGTACTTC. Residues: CASSLQGVIAETQYF.

The chain is built from TRBV15 and TRBJ1-1; no clear D. This CDR3 contains 13 residues. The V and J ends lost 1 base and 7 bases respectively, with 10 bases between them. The germline CDR1 and CDR2 sequences are LNHNV and YYDKDF (reference sequence). CDR3 sequence reads: CATSRAHEGEAFF. The CDR3 nucleotides read TGTGCCACCAGCAGAGCTCACGAGGGTGAAGCTTTCTTT.

There are a few counts of this clonotype. DNA of the CDR3: TGCAGCGTTGATTTTGGGGGGACTAGCGGGAGTTTCTACGAGCAGTACTTC. This gives the protein CSVDFGGTSGSFYEQYF. V gene TRBV29-1 combines with J gene TRBJ2-7, with 14 nucleotides matching TRBD2. This CDR3 has 17 residues. The V gene's germline CDR1 is SQVTM and CDR2 ANQGSEA. The trim removed 3 bases at V and 3 bases at J, leaving 10 bases unmatched.